Included here is one T cell receptor beta chain sequence, with context. Its target antigen remains unknown. Per-base qualities were not stored, and no clone one base away is much larger. According to the germline V gene, CDR1 reads SGDLS and CDR2 reads YYNGEE. From V the trimming removes 2 bases and from J it removes 1 base, while the gene matches leave 3 bases of the junction unaccounted for. The CDR3, from cysteine to phenylalanine, totals 15 residues. The CDR3 DNA has 45 bases and is translated from base 1. The data stem from a study of radiation and T cells in renal cell carcinoma (TCRdb year 2020). Background for the entire study: TCR beta sequencing covered some 55 samples in total, comprising some 25 tumors and about 27 peripheral blood samples. The last blood draw happened 4 weeks after radiation, timed to coincide with nephrectomy. Across all 55 or so samples, several million unique CDR3 nucleotide sequences, encoding 2.5 million to 3 million unique CDR3 amino acid sequences, were identified. Overall study results and their limits: In blood, the top tumor clonotypes increased from baseline to 2 weeks after radiation and then shrank by 4 weeks, which suggests a temporary expansion of tumor-resident clones. No pretreatment tumor biopsies were available, so the baseline intratumoral presence of clonotypes could not be determined. Tracking of blood repertoire dynamics stopped at less than five weeks after treatment, with no follow-up past that point. The single-armed trial design could not address effects of radiation dose or scheduling on the TCR repertoire.

The intended sense of this specimen's time point label: blood 4 weeks post-SBRT, at nephrectomy. The intended sense of this specimen's treatment or condition label: 15 Gy SBRT to primary tumor, nephrectomy 4 weeks later. The samples were drawn from a clinical trial, where primary renal cell carcinomas were treated with 15 Gy of stereotactic body radiation therapy and then removed by nephrectomy 4 weeks afterward. To follow tumor-enriched clonotypes, serial peripheral blood was collected from radiation-treated patients at baseline and at 2 weeks and 4 weeks after SBRT. Renal cell carcinoma with clear cell pathology was present in all patients. Genomic DNA for TCR sequencing was prepared using the QIAamp DNA Blood Mini Kit (Qiagen). The analyses included just those samples that passed every quality control check. TCR beta libraries were generated from genomic DNA with the immunoSEQ kit, following the manufacturer's recommendations. To prepare libraries, a first multiplex PCR with proprietary primers was run, followed by a second PCR that added unique barcodes, and a bead cleanup was done after each round. Each sample batch included a kit-provided positive control reaction and a negative control reaction. The final libraries were assessed on an Agilent 4200 TapeStation D1000 ScreenTape, pooled by volume, and quantified by qPCR. An Illumina NextSeq500 fitted with a MidOutput 150-cycle cartridge performed the sequencing, running 156 Read1 cycles and 15 Index1 cycles with the kit's custom primers. The pooled library was loaded at around 0.93 pM with about 20% PhiX control spiked in. The original methods were these. Vendor-processed data were analyzed in R, with a clonotype defined as all T cells sharing the same CDR3 nucleotide sequence. In the clone abundance analyses, frequencies in each sample were normalized to that sample's 10,000 most abundant clones. Public T cell clones, which averaged fewer than five per sample, were excluded before analysis. A difference in abundance of at least 32-fold between compartments was used to define tumor-enriched and baseline blood-enriched clonotypes. A beta-binomial differential abundance model was applied to find clonotypes that expanded or contracted between blood time points. The Baroni-Urbani and Buser coefficient was used to measure tumor-blood repertoire similarity, and groups were compared with two-tailed Wilcoxon tests in R. The clones in this table, taken by TCRdb from immuneACCESS, are in-frame only. Not every clone is retained; where verified, under half of the shortfall comes from an unresolved V gene, and the cause of the rest is unknown. The V and J calls and clone size come from that table; D and trimming were worked out from the DNA. Within this sample are roughly 82,000 clones, with 70% to 90% of them counted one time only. 5% to 7.5% of the sample is taken by the ten largest.

This receptor was identified in a woman in her 70s with renal cell carcinoma. The rearranged segments are TRBV9 and TRBJ1-2; TRBD1 fits 9 bases in the junction. The sample was blood, taken from a patient whose treatment included radiotherapy and nephrectomy. The CDR3 protein is CASSVGTGSNYGYTF. The nucleotide sequence is TGTGCCAGCAGCGTTGGGACAGGGAGTAACTATGGCTACACCTTC.